This T cell receptor (beta chain) was sequenced in a study of shared clonotypes between healthy human individuals. Notes on the study in general: Researchers found naive subsets generally carried larger estimated richness than memory subsets. Non-shared clonotypes had lower generation probabilities than clonotypes shared by all four sorted-subset donors.

Germline CDR1 is KGHSH and CDR2 is LQKENI. V was pared by 3 bases and J by 9 bases, with 24 bases between. CDR3 size: 17 residues. This clone has more than one count but fewer than ten. What it binds is unknown. Deep was the level at which the assay was run. Original handling: ImmunoSEQ only sent back junction sequences with no quality scores, so filtering was done differently. Only in-frame clones appear in the TCRdb table, and some are missing; sequencing was by immunoSEQ multiplex PCR. V and J calls and clone size are as listed in that table; D and trimming were resolved from the DNA. This sample has roughly 1 million clones; about 80% occur once, and the top ten carry roughly 1.4%.

The V and J genes are TRBV18 and TRBJ2-1, with a possible D match to TRBD2 (6 bases). This sequence was found in a man in his late teens or twenties in good health. Specimen: memory CD4+ T cells sorted from blood. Subset reported: CD45RA-negative fraction. The DNA for the CDR3 is TGTGCCAGCTCACCCCTGCCGAGGGGACTCGGTATTTCTGAGCAGTTCTTC. It translates to CASSPLPRGLGISEQFF.